The clone carrying this TCR beta chain has a single count. The sequenced template was RNA, covering the TCR beta CDR3 region. An initial RT-PCR round employing HTBI primers preceded a second-round multiplex PCR. TCRdb re-analysed the multiplex PCR reads in MiXCR, keeping a single row per CDR3 protein. The sample lists some 1.1 million distinct CDR3 sequences, 35% to 45% occurring once. This sample is drawn from a study of Graves' ophthalmopathy and Graves' hyperthyroidism. V was pared by 5 bases and J by 2 bases, with 11 bases of the junction left unmatched. Germline CDR1 and CDR2: SGHTA and FQGNSA. The CDR3 sequence is 16 residues long.

The sequenced material came from peripheral blood or thyroid tissue (not recorded which). This clonotype originated in an adult man with Graves' hyperthyroidism. V is TRBV7-2 and J is TRBJ2-5; 7 bases match TRBD2. CDR3 region: CASSAPSGVTQETQYF. The CDR3 nucleotides read TGTGCCAGCAGCGCCCCTAGCGGAGTAACACAAGAGACCCAGTACTTC. Based on the CDR3 plus reference TRBV7-2 and TRBJ2-5, the full variable domain is GAGVSQSPSNKVTEKGKDVELRCDPISGHTALYWYRQSLGQGLEFLIYFQGNSAPDKSGLPSDRFSAERTGGSVSTLTIQRTQQEDSAVYLCASSAPSGVTQETQYFGPGTRLLVL.